The rows below give T cell receptor beta chains drawn from one sample of a study of blood T cell repertoires in COVID-19. The method was immunoSEQ multiplex PCR; TCRdb's version includes in-frame clones alone and lacks a portion of them. The sample comprises about 310,000 clones, roughly 90% of which are singletons, and about 2% rests with the top ten. Sequencing input: peripheral blood. The receptors stem from a man aged 18 to 30 with active or convalescent COVID-19. The CDR3 runs from the conserved cysteine through the conserved F or W. D genes are given only for firm matches. Part of the rows lack a size; the others show once, few, many or a class for expanded clones.

D gene: TRBD1
J gene: TRBJ2-7
V gene: TRBV12-3/TRBV12-4
clone size: -
CDR3 protein: CASTTTGGEQYF
CDR3 DNA: TGTGCCAGCACAACGACAGGGGGCGAGCAGTACTTC

D gene: -
J gene: TRBJ2-7
V gene: TRBV13
clone size: -
CDR3 protein: CASSLGRGTFYEQYF
CDR3 DNA: TGTGCCAGCAGCTTAGGCCGGGGGACCTTCTACGAGCAGTACTTC

D gene: TRBD1
J gene: TRBJ1-2
V gene: TRBV7-8
clone size: -
CDR3 protein: CASSLAGQGLGYTF
CDR3 DNA: TGTGCCAGCAGCTTAGCTGGACAGGGGTTAGGCTACACCTTC

D gene: -
J gene: TRBJ2-2
V gene: TRBV5-1
clone size: -
CDR3 protein: CASSLVSSAGELFF
CDR3 DNA: TGCGCCAGCAGCTTGGTTTCTAGCGCCGGGGAGCTGTTTTTT

D gene: -
J gene: TRBJ2-2
V gene: TRBV7-9
clone size: -
CDR3 protein: CASSPKVVGVANTGELFF
CDR3 DNA: TGTGCCAGCAGCCCCAAGGTCGTAGGAGTCGCGAACACCGGGGAGCTGTTTTTT

D gene: TRBD2
J gene: TRBJ2-5
V gene: TRBV5-1
clone size: -
CDR3 protein: CASSLGTSGEETQYF
CDR3 DNA: TGCGCCAGCAGCCTAGGGACTAGCGGCGAAGAGACCCAGTACTTC

D gene: -
J gene: TRBJ1-5
V gene: TRBV7-6
clone size: once
CDR3 protein: CASSLVAHGSNQPQHF
CDR3 DNA: TGTGCCAGCAGCTTAGTAGCTCATGGGAGCAATCAGCCCCAGCATTTT

D gene: TRBD2
J gene: TRBJ2-3
V gene: TRBV9
clone size: -
CDR3 protein: CASSLAGGPTDTQYF
CDR3 DNA: TGTGCCAGCTCCCTAGCGGGGGGGCCTACAGATACGCAGTATTTT

D gene: TRBD1
J gene: TRBJ2-7
V gene: TRBV4-1
clone size: -
CDR3 protein: CASSQDSVGQGTYEQYF
CDR3 DNA: TGCGCCAGCAGCCAAGATAGTGTTGGACAGGGAACCTACGAGCAGTACTTC

D gene: -
J gene: TRBJ2-2
V gene: TRBV4-2
clone size: few
CDR3 protein: CASSGSPGELFF
CDR3 DNA: TGTGCCAGCAGCGGTAGCCCCGGGGAGCTGTTTTTT

D gene: -
J gene: TRBJ1-3
V gene: TRBV7-9
clone size: once
CDR3 protein: CASSLDRTSGNTIYF
CDR3 DNA: TGTGCCAGCAGCTTAGACAGGACCTCTGGAAACACCATATATTTT

D gene: -
J gene: TRBJ2-1
V gene: TRBV27
clone size: -
CDR3 protein: CASSLNNEQFF
CDR3 DNA: TGTGCCAGCAGCCTAAACAATGAGCAGTTCTTC

D gene: -
J gene: TRBJ1-6
V gene: TRBV4-1
clone size: -
CDR3 protein: CASSPAAAFNSPLHF
CDR3 DNA: TGCGCCAGCAGCCCGGCGGCAGCCTTTAATTCACCCCTCCACTTT

D gene: -
J gene: TRBJ1-1
V gene: TRBV4-1
clone size: -
CDR3 protein: CASSQGQIRGFGTEAFF
CDR3 DNA: TGCGCCAGCAGCCAAGGGCAAATCCGGGGTTTCGGCACTGAAGCTTTCTTT

D gene: TRBD2
J gene: TRBJ2-1
V gene: TRBV28
clone size: -
CDR3 protein: CASSWGGPGEQFF
CDR3 DNA: TGTGCCAGCAGTTGGGGAGGGCCCGGTGAGCAGTTCTTC

D gene: -
J gene: TRBJ1-2
V gene: TRBV4-3
clone size: -
CDR3 protein: CASSQDTPQANYGYTF
CDR3 DNA: TGCGCCAGCAGCCAGGACACTCCTCAAGCTAACTATGGCTACACCTTC

D gene: TRBD1
J gene: TRBJ1-5
V gene: TRBV6-5
clone size: once
CDR3 protein: CASSTGGADQPQHF
CDR3 DNA: TGTGCCAGCAGTACAGGGGGCGCGGATCAGCCCCAGCATTTT

D gene: -
J gene: TRBJ1-2
V gene: TRBV6-6
clone size: -
CDR3 protein: CASIGREVYGYTF
CDR3 DNA: TGTGCCAGCATCGGTCGGGAGGTTTATGGCTACACCTTC

D gene: -
J gene: TRBJ1-5
V gene: TRBV10-2
clone size: -
CDR3 protein: CPRPSNSQPQHF
CDR3 DNA: TGCCCCCGACCCTCGAACAGTCAGCCCCAGCATTTT

D gene: -
J gene: TRBJ2-1
V gene: TRBV19
clone size: -
CDR3 protein: CASSFRLSLAERSYNEQFF
CDR3 DNA: TGTGCCAGTAGCTTCCGACTCTCCTTAGCTGAACGGTCCTACAATGAGCAGTTCTTC

D gene: -
J gene: TRBJ1-5
V gene: TRBV9
clone size: -
CDR3 protein: CASSGGVDQPQHF
CDR3 DNA: TGTGCCAGCAGCGGCGGGGTGGATCAGCCCCAGCATTTT

D gene: -
J gene: TRBJ2-5
V gene: TRBV7-8
clone size: -
CDR3 protein: CASSLAGGAQETQYF
CDR3 DNA: TGTGCCAGCAGCTTAGCGGGGGGAGCCCAAGAGACCCAGTACTTC

D gene: TRBD1
J gene: TRBJ2-7
V gene: TRBV28
clone size: -
CDR3 protein: CASRSGQSYEQYF
CDR3 DNA: TGTGCCAGCAGGTCGGGACAGAGCTACGAGCAGTACTTC

D gene: -
J gene: TRBJ2-1
V gene: TRBV11-2
clone size: -
CDR3 protein: CASSFGGGYNEQFF
CDR3 DNA: TGTGCCAGCAGCTTCGGAGGAGGCTACAATGAGCAGTTCTTC

D gene: TRBD1
J gene: TRBJ2-2
V gene: TRBV5-1
clone size: -
CDR3 protein: CASRSPDRGITGELFF
CDR3 DNA: TGCGCCAGCAGATCGCCCGACAGGGGGATTACCGGGGAGCTGTTTTTT

D gene: TRBD2
J gene: TRBJ2-1
V gene: TRBV3-1/TRBV3-2
clone size: -
CDR3 protein: CASNLAGDMDEQFF
CDR3 DNA: TGTGCCAGCAATCTAGCGGGAGATATGGATGAGCAGTTCTTC

D gene: TRBD2
J gene: TRBJ2-1
V gene: TRBV6-5
clone size: -
CDR3 protein: CAGTPGLAAPNEQFF
CDR3 DNA: TGTGCCGGAACTCCGGGACTAGCGGCACCCAATGAGCAGTTCTTC

D gene: TRBD2
J gene: TRBJ2-3
V gene: TRBV3-1/TRBV3-2
clone size: -
CDR3 protein: CASSQNLAATQYF
CDR3 DNA: TGTGCCAGCAGCCAAAACCTAGCGGCCACGCAGTATTTT

D gene: -
J gene: TRBJ1-1
V gene: TRBV19
clone size: few
CDR3 protein: CASSPGWRGSNTEAFF
CDR3 DNA: TGTGCCAGTAGTCCGGGGTGGAGGGGATCGAACACTGAAGCTTTCTTT

D gene: TRBD2
J gene: TRBJ2-5
V gene: TRBV18
clone size: -
CDR3 protein: CASSPPSGGANGETQYF
CDR3 DNA: TGTGCCAGCTCACCACCTTCCGGGGGGGCCAACGGAGAGACCCAGTACTTC

D gene: TRBD1
J gene: TRBJ2-3
V gene: TRBV2
clone size: -
CDR3 protein: CASSGGTGQDTQYF
CDR3 DNA: TGTGCCAGCAGTGGCGGGACAGGGCAAGATACGCAGTATTTT

D gene: -
J gene: TRBJ2-2
V gene: TRBV19
clone size: -
CDR3 protein: CASSIMARSNTGELFF
CDR3 DNA: TGTGCCAGTAGTATTATGGCCAGATCGAACACCGGGGAGCTGTTTTTT

D gene: -
J gene: TRBJ1-1
V gene: TRBV6-5
clone size: few
CDR3 protein: CASRRTVRHTEAFF
CDR3 DNA: TGTGCCAGCAGGAGGACAGTGAGGCACACTGAAGCTTTCTTT

D gene: TRBD1
J gene: TRBJ2-5
V gene: TRBV27
clone size: once
CDR3 protein: CASSSRDRVWETQYF
CDR3 DNA: TGTGCCAGCAGTTCTAGGGACAGGGTTTGGGAGACCCAGTACTTC